Sequencing of this TCR beta chain was carried out in a study of CD8+ T cells in alopecia areata. Overall study results and limits: Against the mouse data, patients shared TCRs less clearly, possibly for HLA reasons. Scalp sample data also include resident alphabeta T cells from normal skin.

It was from alopecia areata patients that lesional scalp punch biopsies and peripheral blood were collected. PBMCs were stained for CD3, CD4 and CD8, and CD4+ and CD8+ T cells were sorted. Trimming left V 3 bases short and J 1 base short, with 7 bases between. Germline loops: CDR1 SNHLY, CDR2 FYNNEI. CDR3 size: 14 residues. About this clone itself: The antigen is undetermined.

RNA extraction and reverse transcription yielded cDNA as sequencing template. The table came from immunoSEQ multiplex PCR; TCRdb's copy has only in-frame clones and leaves some out. The profile covers some 82,000 clones, with 51% appearing a single time and 5.7% taken by the ten largest. The V gene is TRBV2, the J gene TRBJ1-5; D might be TRBD1 (5 bases). The specimen was NKG2D-high CD8+ T cells sorted from blood. The clonotype originates from a human donor with alopecia areata. The CDR3 region has the DNA TGTGCCAGCAGTGATGGGGACAGCAATCAGCCCCAGCATTTT. As protein: CASSDGDSNQPQHF. Full variable domain (rest looked up from reference TRBV2 and TRBJ1-5): EPEVTQTPSHQVTQMGQEVILRCVPISNHLYFYWYRQILGQKVEFLVSFYNNEISEKSEIFDDQFSVERPDGSNFTLKIRSTKLEDSAMYFCASSDGDSNQPQHFGDGTRLSIL.